These T cell receptor beta chains were read from a single sample in a study of blood T cell repertoires in COVID-19. Some clones are missing from TCRdb's copy, which holds only in-frame ones; the method was immunoSEQ multiplex PCR. The data hold about 6,400 clones, with roughly 82% observed a single time. Sequencing was carried out using peripheral blood. Receptors originate from a human donor with active COVID-19. The donor label of this sample is uncertain. CDR3s include the opening cysteine and the closing phenylalanine or tryptophan. The D gene is left open where the match is weak. Clone sizes are given selectively: once, few, many, or a class where the clone is expanded.

d_gene,j_gene,v_gene,abundance,CDR3aa,CDR3nt
-,TRBJ2-1,TRBV12-3/TRBV12-4,-,CASSPRMEYEQFF,TGTGCCAGCAGTCCCCGCATGGAGTATGAGCAGTTCTTC
TRBD1,TRBJ2-1,TRBV7-9,few,CASSFGTGAGSSYNEQFF,TGTGCCAGCAGCTTCGGGACAGGGGCGGGGAGCTCCTACAATGAGCAGTTCTTC
TRBD1,TRBJ2-7,TRBV19,once,CASRSTGDSYEQYF,TGTGCCAGTAGGTCGACAGGGGACTCCTACGAGCAGTACTTC
-,TRBJ2-7,TRBV11-2,-,CASSLVVAERYEQYF,TGTGCCAGCAGCTTAGTGGTGGCGGAGCGCTACGAGCAGTACTTC
-,TRBJ1-1,TRBV5-6,-,CASRGRGYTEAFF,TGTGCCAGCAGGGGGCGGGGATACACTGAAGCTTTCTTT
-,TRBJ2-7,TRBV7-9,-,CATNKQGLSYEQYF,TGTGCCACCAACAAGCAGGGCCTCTCCTACGAGCAGTACTTC
-,TRBJ1-3,TRBV28,-,CASSLPTLARRAGNTIYF,TGTGCCAGCAGTTTGCCCACCCTGGCCCGGAGGGCTGGAAACACCATATATTTT
-,TRBJ2-1,TRBV7-9,-,CASSPKVGGTYNEQFF,TGTGCCAGCAGCCCCAAAGTGGGAGGTACCTACAATGAGCAGTTCTTC
TRBD1,TRBJ1-2,TRBV7-2,-,CASSSIPAGTGFYGYTF,TGTGCCAGCAGCTCGATACCGGCCGGGACAGGATTCTATGGCTACACCTTC
-,TRBJ2-3,TRBV24-1,-,CATSDLGRGVRSTDTQYF,TGTGCCACCAGTGATTTGGGCAGGGGCGTCAGAAGCACAGATACGCAGTATTTT
TRBD1,TRBJ2-2,TRBV5-1,-,CASSVLPGQGSTGELFF,TGCGCCAGCAGCGTACTCCCGGGACAGGGATCCACCGGGGAGCTGTTTTTT
-,TRBJ2-3,TRBV11-2,-,CASSLDRGDTQYF,TGTGCCAGCAGCTTAGATCGGGGGGATACGCAGTATTTT
TRBD1,TRBJ2-1,TRBV19,-,CATSGTGYNEQFF,TGTGCCACCTCCGGGACAGGCTACAATGAGCAGTTCTTC
-,TRBJ2-1,TRBV6-4,-,CASSDSIDEQFF,TGTGCCAGCAGTGACAGTATAGATGAGCAGTTCTTC
TRBD1,TRBJ2-2,TRBV29-1,-,CSAPTGGTGELFF,TGCAGCGCCCCGACAGGGGGCACCGGGGAGCTGTTTTTT
-,TRBJ2-2,TRBV5-1,-,CASSLPSTGELFF,TGCGCCAGCAGTCTCCCGAGCACCGGGGAGCTGTTTTTT
-,TRBJ1-1,TRBV5-6,-,CASSRRVQGEAFF,TGTGCCAGCAGCCGGCGGGTGCAAGGTGAAGCTTTCTTT
TRBD2,TRBJ2-1,TRBV18,-,CASSPSLAGGPYNEQFF,TGTGCCAGCTCACCGAGCCTAGCGGGGGGACCGTACAATGAGCAGTTCTTC
-,TRBJ1-3,TRBV7-9,-,CASSRRGLWGGNTIYF,TGTGCCAGCAGCCGAAGAGGGCTCTGGGGTGGAAACACCATATATTTT
-,TRBJ2-7,TRBV20-1,-,CSVEVAYEQYF,TGCAGTGTCGAGGTAGCTTACGAGCAGTACTTC
TRBD1,TRBJ1-1,TRBV15,-,CATSRVPGQEAFF,TGTGCCACCAGCAGAGTCCCGGGACAGGAAGCTTTCTTT
-,TRBJ2-1,TRBV11-2,few,CASSFGGGRLSSYNEQFF,TGTGCCAGCAGCTTTGGGGGCGGGCGACTGAGCTCCTACAATGAGCAGTTCTTC
TRBD1,TRBJ2-7,TRBV18,-,CASSGPGGLFNEQYF,TGTGCCAGCTCGGGCCCAGGGGGTCTCTTTAACGAGCAGTACTTC
TRBD2,TRBJ2-1,TRBV5-4,-,CASSRGGRSYNEQFF,TGTGCCAGCAGCCGAGGCGGGAGGTCCTACAATGAGCAGTTCTTC
-,TRBJ2-7,TRBV5-1,few,CASSLGGQRAYEQYF,TGCGCCAGCAGCTTGGGGGGACAGCGGGCCTACGAGCAGTACTTC
-,TRBJ2-1,TRBV5-6,-,CASSFTTGVTQFF,TGTGCCAGCAGCTTTACTACAGGAGTTACGCAGTTCTTC
TRBD1,TRBJ1-1,TRBV6-5,few,CASSYRQGTEAFF,TGTGCCAGCAGTTACAGACAGGGCACTGAAGCTTTCTTT
TRBD1,TRBJ1-3,TRBV18,-,CASSPTGEGNTIYF,TGTGCCAGCTCACCGACAGGGGAGGGAAACACCATATATTTT
-,TRBJ1-4,TRBV7-2,-,CASSREREKLFF,TGTGCCAGCAGCCGCGAGAGGGAAAAACTGTTTTTT
-,TRBJ2-7,TRBV30,-,CAWSSAGRGYEQYF,TGTGCCTGGAGTTCGGCAGGTAGGGGATACGAGCAGTACTTC
-,TRBJ2-7,TRBV6-5,-,CASSPIQGEQYF,TGTGCCAGCAGTCCAATACAGGGTGAGCAGTACTTC
TRBD1,TRBJ2-3,TRBV15,-,CATSRGQGASDTQYF,TGTGCCACCAGCAGGGGACAGGGGGCGTCAGATACGCAGTATTTT
-,TRBJ2-1,TRBV11-2,-,CASSLVVRYNYNEQFF,TGTGCCAGCAGCTTAGTGGTCAGGTACAATTACAATGAGCAGTTCTTC